Below, 10 T cell receptor beta chains from the same sample are listed, as sequenced in a study of molecular identifiers for immune sequencing clone quantification (dated by TCRdb to about 2018). Library creation used PCR. Sequencing was carried out with an Illumina HiSeq 4000. The public reads were reprocessed in TCRdb via fastp at Q25 and MiXCR, keeping in-frame beta chains. Merged by CDR3 protein, the rows form single entries marked with the most common genes and DNA. The sample table contains approximately 670,000 distinct CDR3 sequences; only one count was recorded for roughly 21% of them. Together, the top ten hold approximately 0.9% of the sample. The sample comprised naive CD8+ T cells from blood, with Jurkat cell RNA spiked in. The cell subset or site label of this sample denotes: FACS-sorted CD8+CD4-CCR7+CD45RA+ naive T cells. The receptors were sampled from a human donor in good health. Some libraries in this study had Jurkat cell RNA spiked in.

About this clonotype: This could be a read error, since a much larger clone is one nucleotide away. This chain connects TRBV29-1 to TRBJ2-7, with 8 bases identical to TRBD2. This CDR3 comprises 14 residues. Trimming removed 1 base from V and 7 bases from J; junction bases left unmatched: 9. Looked up from germline, CDR1 is SQVTM and CDR2 is ANQGSEA. The CDR3 sequence: CSVEGLASPNEQYF. In DNA, the CDR3 is TGCAGCGTTGAAGGACTAGCGAGCCCCAATGAGCAGTACTTC.

The V gene is TRBV20-1, the J gene TRBJ1-4, with 12 nucleotides matching TRBD1. The trim removed 4 bases at V and 2 bases at J, leaving 20 bases unmatched. Germline V CDR1 and CDR2: DFQATT, SNEGSKA (reference sequence). CDR3 length: 21 amino acids. The DNA for the CDR3 is TGCAGTGCTACCAAAACCGGGACAGGGGGCACGGTTGGGGCGACTAATGAAAAACTGTTTTTT. It yields the protein CSATKTGTGGTVGATNEKLFF.

To note about this clonotype: At one of its ends the junction is not consistent with the germline gene, which may arise from a read error. The gene calls are TRBV5-6 and TRBJ2-7; TRBD1 might be the D (6 bases). CDR1 and CDR2 from the germline V gene are SGHDT and YYEEEE. The CDR3 length is 15 residues. The CDR3 is CASSLAQGYLDEQCF. The CDR3 coding sequence is TGTGCCAGCAGCTTGGCACAGGGATATTTGGACGAGCAGTGCTTC. The complete variable domain, with remaining parts taken from reference TRBV5-6 and TRBJ2-7, reads DAGVTQSPTHLIKTRGQQVTLRCSPKSGHDTVSWYQQALGQGPQFIFQYYEEEERQRGNFPDRFSGHQFPNYSSELNVNALLLGDSALYLCASSLAQGYLDEQCFGPGTRLTVT.

The table lists this clonotype with many counts. This rearrangement joins TRBV6-1 to TRBJ1-1; D perhaps matches TRBD1 (5 bases). Germline-derived CDR1 and CDR2 are MNHNS and SASEGT. V was clipped by 0 bases and J by 7 bases, with 15 bases between them. This CDR3 is built from 15 residues. The CDR3 loop reads CASSEALDRRVEAFF. CDR3 sequence (DNA): TGTGCCAGCAGTGAAGCTTTAGACAGAAGAGTTGAAGCTTTCTTT.

This clonotype occurred many times. The chain combines TRBV2 with TRBJ2-7; 7 bases line up with TRBD1. With V trimmed by 6 bases and J by 6 bases, 8 bases remained unmatched. CDR1 is SNHLY, CDR2 FYNNEI, per germline. This CDR3 contains 13 residues. The CDR3 DNA follows: TGTGCCAGCAGATCCGGGACAGCCCTCGAGCAGTACTTC. Residues: CASRSGTALEQYF.

This clonotype was observed a few times. The rearrangement links TRBV18 to TRBJ2-3; a weak D match, TRBD1 (6 bases). The germline gives CDR1 KGHSH, CDR2 LQKENI. This CDR3 comprises 17 residues. Trimming shortened V by 5 bases and J by 2 bases, and 20 bases separated the two germline ends. CDR3 DNA: TGTGCCAGCTCAAGAACTACAGGGACGGGCTTCACAGATACGCAGTATTTT. Its translation: CASSRTTGTGFTDTQYF. The variable domain in full, completed from reference TRBV18 and TRBJ2-3, reads NAGVMQNPRHLVRRRGQEARLRCSPMKGHSHVYWYRQLPEEGLKFMVYLQKENIIDESGMPKERFSAEFPKEGPSILRIQQVVRGDSAAYFCASSRTTGTGFTDTQYFGPGTRLTVL.

The CDR3 spells CASSFRHLTDTQYF. DNA for the CDR3: TGTGCCAGCAGCTTTAGACACCTCACAGATACGCAGTATTTT. The V and J genes are TRBV11-3 and TRBJ2-3; D gene ambiguous. V shed 3 bases and J shed 2 bases, with 9 bases lying between them. CDR3 length: 14 amino acids. CDR1 SGHNT and CDR2 YENEEA come from the germline V gene.

The table lists this clonotype with a count of one. A much larger clonotype is one base distant, so this may be a read error. The chain joins TRBV6-5 to TRBJ2-2; no clear D. CDR1 and CDR2 (germline): MNHEY, SVGAGI. CDR3 length equals 15 residues. V was pared by 0 bases and J by 8 bases, with 13 bases between. The CDR3 reads CASSYSLTQKGELFF. The CDR3 nucleotides read TGTGCCAGCAGTTACTCGCTCACGCAGAAAGGGGAGCTGTTTTTT.

This clonotype showed up many times. The chain recombines TRBV11-2 with TRBJ2-1, with 11 bases that match TRBD2. CDR3 size: 15 residues. CDR1 is SGHAT, CDR2 FQNNGV, per germline. Unmatched junction bases numbered 7, after V lost 6 bases and J lost 6 bases. The DNA of the CDR3 is TGTGCCAGCAGACGACTAGCGGGGTGGTTCAATGAGCAGTTCTTC. This encodes CASRRLAGWFNEQFF.

V is TRBV9 and J is TRBJ2-3; TRBD2 matches at 10 bases. Germline V gene lookup returns CDR1 SGDLS and CDR2 YYNGEE. V lost 0 bases and J lost 5; bases outside the gene matches: 6. This CDR3 spans 16 amino acids. Here the CDR3 reads CASSVAHSGGEDTQYF. CDR3 DNA sequence: TGTGCCAGCAGCGTAGCTCACAGCGGGGGGGAAGATACGCAGTATTTT.